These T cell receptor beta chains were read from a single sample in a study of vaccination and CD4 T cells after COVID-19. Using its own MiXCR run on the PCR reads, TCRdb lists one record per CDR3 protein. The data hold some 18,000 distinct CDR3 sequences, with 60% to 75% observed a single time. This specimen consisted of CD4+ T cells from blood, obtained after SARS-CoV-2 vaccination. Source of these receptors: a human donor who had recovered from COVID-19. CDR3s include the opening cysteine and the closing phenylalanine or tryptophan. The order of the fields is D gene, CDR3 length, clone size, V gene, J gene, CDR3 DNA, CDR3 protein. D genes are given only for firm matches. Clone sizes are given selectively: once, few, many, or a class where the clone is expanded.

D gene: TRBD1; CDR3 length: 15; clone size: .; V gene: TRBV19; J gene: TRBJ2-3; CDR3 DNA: TGTGCCAGTAGTATCCCGGGGACAGGGTCAGATACGCAGTATTTT; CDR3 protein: CASSIPGTGSDTQYF
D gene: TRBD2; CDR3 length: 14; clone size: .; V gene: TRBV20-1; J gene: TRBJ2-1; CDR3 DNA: TGCAGTGCCCTCGGACTAGCGGGAGGAAATGAGCAGTTCTTC; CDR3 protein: CSALGLAGGNEQFF
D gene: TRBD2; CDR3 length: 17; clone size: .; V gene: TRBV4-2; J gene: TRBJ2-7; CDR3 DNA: TGTGCCAGCAGCCAAGATCGAGCGGGAGGTATCCCGTATGAGCAGTACTTC; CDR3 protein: CASSQDRAGGIPYEQYF
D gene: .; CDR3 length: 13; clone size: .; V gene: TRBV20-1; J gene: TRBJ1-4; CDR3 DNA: TGCAGTGCTAGAGGGCCCGGTAATGAAAAACTGTTTTTT; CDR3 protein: CSARGPGNEKLFF
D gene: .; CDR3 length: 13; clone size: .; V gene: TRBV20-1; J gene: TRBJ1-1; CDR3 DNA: TGCAGTGCTAGTAGGGACGAGACCACTGAAGCTTTCTTT; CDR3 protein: CSASRDETTEAFF
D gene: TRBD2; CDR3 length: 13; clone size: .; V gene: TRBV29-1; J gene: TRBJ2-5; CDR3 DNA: TGCAGCGCTAGAGACGGACTAGTGGTCCCCCAGTACTTC; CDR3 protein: CSARDGLVVPQYF
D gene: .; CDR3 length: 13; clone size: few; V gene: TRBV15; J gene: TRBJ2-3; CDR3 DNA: TGTGCCACCAGCTCCCAGGGGACAGATACGCAGTATTTT; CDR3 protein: CATSSQGTDTQYF
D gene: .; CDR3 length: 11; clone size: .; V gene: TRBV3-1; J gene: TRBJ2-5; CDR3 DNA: TGTGCCAGCAACGGGGGAGAGACCCAGTACTTC; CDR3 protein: CASNGGETQYF
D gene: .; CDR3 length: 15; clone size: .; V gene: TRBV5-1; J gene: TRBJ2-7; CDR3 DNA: TGCGCCAGCAGCTTGGCACAGGGTCCCAACTACGAGCAGTACTTC; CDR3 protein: CASSLAQGPNYEQYF
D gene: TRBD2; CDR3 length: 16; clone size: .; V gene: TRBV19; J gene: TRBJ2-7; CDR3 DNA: TGTGCCAGTAGTATTATCCCCCAAGCGGGAGGGTACGAGCAGTACTTC; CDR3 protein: CASSIIPQAGGYEQYF